Many counts were recorded for the clone carrying this T cell receptor (beta chain). These data originate in a study of T cells after yellow fever vaccination. TCRdb reprocessed the 5' RACE reads via MiXCR and lists one record per CDR3 protein. The top ten clones hold approximately 28% of a sample with roughly 50,000 distinct CDR3 sequences, roughly 7% of them seen once. The sequences come from CD8+ T cells sorted from PBMCs, collected less than 18 days after the first yellow fever vaccination. This TCR derives from a man aged 18 to 29 who received the YFV17D yellow fever vaccine.

CDR3 nucleotide sequence: TGTGCCAGCAGTTTCGGGACAGGGGATAACACTGAAGCTTTCTTT. Translated, it gives CASSFGTGDNTEAFF. This chain connects TRBV27 to TRBJ1-1; TRBD1 matches at 10 bases. The CDR3 extends over 15 amino acids. Trimming cost V 3 bases and J 2 bases; bases outside gene matches: 3. The germline CDR1 and CDR2 sequences are MNHEY and SMNVEV (reference sequence).